Below, 27 T cell receptor beta chains from the same sample are listed, as sequenced in a study of beta chain features in type 1 diabetes. Regarding the study as a whole: All four CD4+ subsets of Type 1 diabetes patients contained TCRB CDR3s that were moderately but significantly shorter.

Expressed TCRB transcripts got sequenced, as all isolated RNA was reverse transcribed. Profiled with immunoSEQ multiplex PCR; TCRdb holds only in-frame clones, not every one. Here the sample spans about 180,000 clones, roughly 7.1% being singletons. Antigen specificity for these receptors is unknown. Material for sequencing was central memory CD4+ T cells from blood. All receptors come from a woman aged 40 to 50 with type 1 diabetes.

This clone was observed a handful of times. CDR3 sequence: CASSQNRVGETQYF. The CDR3 region has the DNA TGTGCCAGCAGTCAGAACAGGGTCGGAGAGACCCAGTACTTC. The chain is built from TRBV6-5 and TRBJ2-5; D might be TRBD1 (6 bases). V shed 5 bases and J shed 4 bases, with 14 bases lying between them. CDR3 length: 14 amino acids. Germline lookup yields CDR1 MNHEY and CDR2 SVGAGI.

This clone was found a few times. The gene calls are TRBV5-1 and TRBJ2-3, with D perhaps matching TRBD1 (5 bases). V lost 5 bases and J 6 bases, leaving 19 bases between the germline ends. The CDR3 extends over 15 amino acids. The germline CDR1 and CDR2 sequences are SGHRS and YFSETQ. CDR3 loop: CASSVQGRDGDTQYF. CDR3 DNA: TGCGCCAGCAGTGTTCAGGGTCGAGATGGGGATACGCAGTATTTT.

This clone was counted between two and nine times. V is TRBV6-1 and J is TRBJ1-2, with D possibly matching TRBD1 (6 bases). CDR3 length: 13 residues. The germline V gene has CDR1 MNHNS and CDR2 SASEGT. Trimming pared 3 bases from V and 8 bases from J, leaving 13 bases between. The CDR3 is CASSEPGVGGYTF. The CDR3 region has the DNA TGTGCCAGCAGTGAGCCAGGGGTCGGCGGCTACACCTTC.

The CDR3 bases are TGTGCCAGCAGATCTCTAGCGGGGGGCGAGACCGGGGAGCTGTTTTTT. As protein: CASRSLAGGETGELFF. The V gene is TRBV7-9, the J gene TRBJ2-2; 11 bases are a match to TRBD2. This CDR3 spans 16 amino acids. Germline trimming cut 6 bases from V and 5 bases from J; bases unmatched to any gene: 8. Germline CDR1 SEHNR, CDR2 FQNEAQ (reference sequence).

This chain connects TRBV5-1 to TRBJ2-7; TRBD1 matches at 12 bases. Germline V gives CDR1 SGHRS, CDR2 YFSETQ. The CDR3 runs to 14 residues. After removal of 4 bases from V and 9 bases from J, the junction contained 8 bases not matched to a gene. The CDR3 DNA follows: TGCGCCAGCAGCCCGGGGACAGGGGGCTCGGCGCAGTACTTC. Translated, it gives CASSPGTGGSAQYF.

The sample holds a few counts of this clone. The V and J genes are TRBV18 and TRBJ1-2; D remains ambiguous. Per the germline V gene, CDR1 is KGHSH and CDR2 is LQKENI. The CDR3 has 11 amino acids. Trimming stripped 1 base from V and 6 bases from J, with 3 bases between. DNA for the CDR3: TGTGCCAGCTCACCACGCGATGGCTACACCTTC. It is translated as CASSPRDGYTF.

The chain employs TRBV5-6 and TRBJ2-7, with D uncertain. V was cut by 4 bases and J by 1 base, with 9 bases left in between. The CDR3 runs 13 residues. From germline, CDR1 is SGHDT and CDR2 YYEEEE. The CDR3 DNA sequence: TGTGCCAGCAGCATCGGGTCATCCTACGAGCAGTACTTC. Protein product: CASSIGSSYEQYF.

There are a few counts of this clone. The gene calls are TRBV2 and TRBJ2-5, with 9 bases matching TRBD2. J was trimmed by 4 bases and V by 1 base; bases with no gene match: 10. This CDR3 spans 17 amino acids. In germline, CDR1 is SNHLY, CDR2 FYNNEI. The CDR3 DNA reads TGTGCCAGCAGTGAAGGAGTGTTAGCGGGAGCGGGAGAGACCCAGTACTTC. Translation gives CASSEGVLAGAGETQYF.

This clone was detected only a few times. In DNA, the CDR3 is TGTGCCAGCGGGGACGGGAGGGATGAGCAGTTCTTC. Translation: CASGDGRDEQFF. The chain combines TRBV28 with TRBJ2-1, with 8 bases fitting TRBD2. Germline CDR1 is MDHEN and CDR2 is SYDVKM. The V and J ends lost 8 bases and 8 bases, in that order; junction bases with no gene match: 5. The CDR3 is made up of 12 amino acids.

This chain links TRBV5-1 with TRBJ2-4; D gene unclear. This CDR3 has 14 amino acids. Germline values: CDR1 SGHRS, CDR2 YFSETQ. With 4 bases removed from V and 7 bases from J, the gap between germline ends came to 15 bases. CDR3 DNA: TGCGCCAGCAGCCCCCGGAGCCCCGAGAACATTCAGTACTTC. Translation gives CASSPRSPENIQYF. The complete variable domain, with remaining parts taken from reference TRBV5-1 and TRBJ2-4, reads KAGVTQTPRYLIKTRGQQVTLSCSPISGHRSVSWYQQTPGQGLQFLFEYFSETQRNKGNFPGRFSGRQFSNSRSEMNVSTLELGDSALYLCASSPRSPENIQYFGAGTRLSVL.

The chain couples TRBV19 to TRBJ2-5; 7 bases agree with TRBD2. Looked up from germline, CDR1 is LNHDA and CDR2 is SQIVND (reference sequence). The junction had 9 bases not matched to a gene; V was cut back by 3 bases and J by 5 bases. The CDR3 sequence is 15 residues long. The CDR3 nucleotides read TGTGCCAGTAGTATCTCTGTAGCGGGTTGGGAGACCCAGTACTTC. Translation gives CASSISVAGWETQYF.

The sample holds one count of this clone. V usage is TRBV2 and J usage is TRBJ2-6; 8 bases fit TRBD1. Per germline, CDR1 SNHLY and CDR2 FYNNEI. The CDR3 runs 15 residues. J gave up 4 bases and V 7 bases, and 6 bases lay outside the gene matches. The CDR3 region is CASTSTGAGANVLTF. CDR3 nucleotides: TGTGCCAGCACCTCGACAGGGGCCGGGGCCAACGTCCTGACTTTC.

CDR3 nucleotides: TGCGCCAGCCACCGACAGGGGGCCGGGTCGGCAGATGGCTACACCTTC. Protein product: CASHRQGAGSADGYTF. This chain connects TRBV5-1 to TRBJ1-2; the match to TRBD1 covers 10 bases. The trim removed 7 bases at V and 6 bases at J, leaving 15 bases unmatched. This CDR3 comprises 16 residues. Germline CDR1 reads SGHRS; CDR2 reads YFSETQ.

This clone was detected only a few times. The rearrangement links TRBV7-6 to TRBJ1-5; no clear D. Looked up from germline, CDR1 is SGHVS and CDR2 is FNYEAQ. Between the trimmed V and J ends, which lost 2 bases and 6 bases, there was a span of 8 bases. This CDR3 region has 13 residues. CDR3 region: CASSLRDGQPQHF. The DNA of the CDR3 is TGTGCCAGCAGCTTAAGAGATGGTCAGCCCCAGCATTTT.

This clone was counted a few times. The genes are TRBV14 and TRBJ1-1; no definite D call. V was clipped by 2 bases and J by 4 bases, with 14 bases between them. Germline V gene lookup returns CDR1 SGHDN and CDR2 FVKESK. There are 15 residues in the CDR3. CDR3 coding DNA: TGTGCCAGCAGCCAAAGGCGGGATCGCCCCACTGAAGCTTTCTTT. This gives the protein CASSQRRDRPTEAFF.

This clone showed up just once. The chain recombines TRBV7-4 with TRBJ2-3; the D is unclear. V was shortened by 0 bases and J by 4 bases, with 8 bases between the two germline ends. The CDR3 sequence is 14 residues long. Looked up from germline, CDR1 is SGHVT and CDR2 is SQSDAQ. CDR3 coding DNA: TGTGCCAGCAGCTTAGCGGCCCCCGCAGATACGCAGTATTTT. Residues: CASSLAAPADTQYF.

The chain couples TRBV5-6 to TRBJ1-2; 7 positions agree with TRBD1. The J segment lost 8 bases and the V segment lost 5 bases, leaving 15 bases of the junction unmatched. Germline V gene sequence: CDR1 SGHDT, CDR2 YYEEEE. The CDR3 covers 15 residues. In DNA form, the CDR3 reads TGTGCCAGCAGATTAAGGGGACAGACCTTAAGCGGCTACACCTTC. Translation gives CASRLRGQTLSGYTF.

This chain links TRBV27 with TRBJ2-5, with 7 positions matching TRBD2. Germline assignment: CDR1 MNHEY and CDR2 SMNVEV (reference sequence). Trimming at V came to 5 bases and at J to 2 bases, leaving 5 bases not matched to a gene. This CDR3 has 14 amino acids. The CDR3 DNA sequence: TGTGCCAGCAGTCCCCCGGGACTACAAGAGACCCAGTACTTC. Translation: CASSPPGLQETQYF.

The chain links TRBV9 to TRBJ2-5; no clear D gene. This CDR3 spans 14 amino acids. The germline V gene has CDR1 SGDLS and CDR2 YYNGEE. V was trimmed by 0 bases and J by 5 bases, leaving 11 bases between them. CDR3 coding DNA: TGTGCCAGCAGCGTAGGACAAGTCCAGGAGACCCAGTACTTC. It encodes CASSVGQVQETQYF.

This clone was seen only a few times. V is TRBV9 and J is TRBJ2-5; possibly TRBD2 for D (5 bases). The last part of the DNA fits TRBJ2-7 better; the J call may be wrong. CDR3 size: 14 residues. Germline V gene lookup returns CDR1 SGDLS and CDR2 YYNGEE. The CDR3 region has the DNA TGTGCCAGCGGTACATCGCTGGGAGCCTACGAGCAGTACTTC. Residues: CASGTSLGAYEQYF.

This clone came up a few times. The chain has TRBV5-1 and TRBJ2-5, with 9 bases identical to TRBD1. The CDR3 is 17 amino acids. V lost 4 bases and J lost 4; bases outside the gene matches: 14. CDR1 and CDR2 from the germline V gene are SGHRS and YFSETQ. The CDR3 region has the DNA TGCGCCAGCAGCACCTTGTTGGGACAGGGATTCGGAGAGACCCAGTACTTC. This gives the protein CASSTLLGQGFGETQYF.

This clone was detected a few times. V gene TRBV28 combines with J gene TRBJ2-1, with a tentative D call TRBD1 (7 bases). The germline V gene has CDR1 MDHEN and CDR2 SYDVKM. V was pared by 5 bases and J by 10 bases, with 24 bases between. The CDR3 is 16 residues long. The CDR3 loop reads CASSPWRGLGDEEQFF. The CDR3, as DNA: TGTGCCAGCAGTCCATGGAGGGGGCTGGGGGATGAGGAGCAGTTCTTC.

Only a few counts were recorded for this clone. CDR3: CSARDSWNQPQHF. CDR3 nucleotides: TGCAGCGCCCGAGATTCCTGGAATCAGCCCCAGCATTTT. The chain joins TRBV29-1 to TRBJ1-5, with no clear D. This CDR3 contains 13 residues. V was trimmed by 7 bases and J by 4 bases, leaving 14 bases between them. Germline V gives CDR1 SQVTM, CDR2 ANQGSEA.

The rearrangement uses TRBV2 and TRBJ1-2; 7 bases are shared with TRBD1. Germline CDR1 and CDR2: SNHLY and FYNNEI. The J segment lost 2 bases and the V segment lost 10 bases, leaving 13 bases of the junction unmatched. This CDR3 has 15 residues. CDR3: CANPRQGIANYGYTF. The CDR3 DNA reads TGTGCCAACCCGAGACAGGGTATCGCGAACTATGGCTACACCTTC.

The chain uses TRBV9 and TRBJ2-1; the D is unclear. Trimming took off 0 bases at V and 8 bases at J, with 9 bases between the two ends. The CDR3 covers 13 residues. Germline V gene lookup returns CDR1 SGDLS and CDR2 YYNGEE. DNA of the CDR3: TGTGCCAGCAGCGTAGCCGAGATGGATGAGCAGTTCTTC. It yields the protein CASSVAEMDEQFF.

The chain recombines TRBV7-2 with TRBJ2-2; no clear D. With 1 base removed from V and 0 bases from J, the gap between germline ends came to 9 bases. CDR1 is SGHTA and CDR2 is FQGNSA in the germline V gene. CDR3 size: 16 residues. Here the CDR3 reads CASSLGSPPNTGELFF. CDR3 sequence (DNA): TGTGCCAGCAGCTTAGGGAGCCCTCCGAACACCGGGGAGCTGTTTTTT.

The rearrangement links TRBV11-2 to TRBJ1-1; D gene unclear. There are 14 residues in the CDR3. CDR1 is SGHAT and CDR2 is FQNNGV in the germline V gene. Trimming cost V 5 bases and J 4 bases, with 14 bases left between them. CDR3 nucleotide sequence: TGTGCCAGCAGCCCCTCAGCGGGATCCACTGAAGCTTTCTTT. Its translation is CASSPSAGSTEAFF.